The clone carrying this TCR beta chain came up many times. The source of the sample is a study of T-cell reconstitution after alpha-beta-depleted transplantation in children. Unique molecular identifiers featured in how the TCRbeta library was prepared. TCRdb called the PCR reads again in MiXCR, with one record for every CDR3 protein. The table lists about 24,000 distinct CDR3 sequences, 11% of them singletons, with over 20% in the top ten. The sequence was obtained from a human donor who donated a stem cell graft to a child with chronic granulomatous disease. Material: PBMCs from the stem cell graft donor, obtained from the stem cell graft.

The CDR3 region is CASSVGTSGLDTQYF. The DNA for the CDR3 is TGTGCCAGCAGCGTTGGGACTAGCGGGTTAGATACGCAGTATTTT. The gene calls are TRBV7-2 and TRBJ2-3, with 12 bases identical to TRBD2. The J segment lost 5 bases and the V segment lost 5 bases, leaving 5 bases of the junction unmatched. The CDR3 covers 15 residues. In germline, CDR1 is SGHTA, CDR2 FQGNSA.